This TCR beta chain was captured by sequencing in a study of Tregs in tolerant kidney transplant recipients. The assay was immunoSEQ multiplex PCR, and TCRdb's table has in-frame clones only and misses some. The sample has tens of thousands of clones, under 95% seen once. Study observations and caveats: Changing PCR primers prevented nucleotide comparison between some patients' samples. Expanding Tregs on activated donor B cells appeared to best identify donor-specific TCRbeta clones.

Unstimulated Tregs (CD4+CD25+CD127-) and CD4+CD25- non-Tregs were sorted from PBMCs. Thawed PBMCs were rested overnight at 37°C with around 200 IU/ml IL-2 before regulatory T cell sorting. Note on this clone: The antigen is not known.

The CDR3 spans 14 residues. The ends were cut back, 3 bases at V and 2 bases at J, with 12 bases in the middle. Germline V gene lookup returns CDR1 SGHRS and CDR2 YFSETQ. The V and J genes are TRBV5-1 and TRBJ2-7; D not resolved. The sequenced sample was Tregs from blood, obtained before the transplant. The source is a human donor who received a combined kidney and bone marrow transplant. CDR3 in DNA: TGCGCCAGCAGCTCCAGTCCCCAGACCTACGAGCAGTACTTC. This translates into CASSSSPQTYEQYF. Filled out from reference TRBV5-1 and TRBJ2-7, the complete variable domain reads KAGVTQTPRYLIKTRGQQVTLSCSPISGHRSVSWYQQTPGQGLQFLFEYFSETQRNKGNFPGRFSGRQFSNSRSEMNVSTLELGDSALYLCASSSSPQTYEQYFGPGTRLTVT.